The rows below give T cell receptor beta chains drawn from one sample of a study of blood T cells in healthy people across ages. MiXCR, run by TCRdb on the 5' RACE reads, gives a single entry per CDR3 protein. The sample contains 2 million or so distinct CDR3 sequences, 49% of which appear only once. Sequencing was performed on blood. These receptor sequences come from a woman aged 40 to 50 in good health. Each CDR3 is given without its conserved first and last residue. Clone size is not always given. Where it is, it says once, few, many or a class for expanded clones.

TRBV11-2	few	ASSWGPPNTEAF
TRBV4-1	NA	ASSQDLYRDNEQF
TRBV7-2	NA	ASSPTSGGDPDTRY
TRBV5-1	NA	ASSIRGGPQETQY
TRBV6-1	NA	ASRDNTRNTEAF
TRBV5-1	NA	ASSPTLGLLETQY
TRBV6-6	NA	ASSLGQGSSQY
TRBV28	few	ASSLAGSSGETQY
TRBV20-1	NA	SASFSVRGNQPQH
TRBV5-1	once	ASSGGEAVQYEQY
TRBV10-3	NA	AISEGQGYTDTQY
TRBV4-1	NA	ASSQDPTGGEIGVGTDTQY
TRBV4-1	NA	ASSQVRDYSNTQY
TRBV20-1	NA	SAMRQGRVLQNIQY
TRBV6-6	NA	ASGPPGDTQY
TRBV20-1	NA	SASENSIPYNEQF
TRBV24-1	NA	ATSEWGDTQY
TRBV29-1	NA	SVVGLGSAYGYT
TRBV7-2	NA	ASSFRGPNEKLF
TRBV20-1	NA	SARVVGGNSPLH
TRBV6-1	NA	ASSDPPGGHSGANVLT
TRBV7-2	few	ASSPYMDREYGYT
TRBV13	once	ASSSPPGTGNYGYT
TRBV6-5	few	ASSAGTASNQPQH
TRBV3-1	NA	ASSQVEGTYTDTQY
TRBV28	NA	ASSLTASVREIGAF
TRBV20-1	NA	SARPGGTDNEQF
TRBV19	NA	ASRDRGGGNEQF
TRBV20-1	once	SAITLAAGLEAQY
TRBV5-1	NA	ASSLSGRIAYEQY
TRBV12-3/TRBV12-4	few	ASSWFQETQY
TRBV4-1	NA	ASSQTWGQEGEYEQY
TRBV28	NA	ASYPGTRMGEQF
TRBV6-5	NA	ASSYSRLAETQY
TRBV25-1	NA	ASSRAGAINIQY
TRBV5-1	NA	ASSSGTGEPDTQY
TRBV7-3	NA	ASSRAIGTDTQY
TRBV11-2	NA	ASSLGASGVGQY
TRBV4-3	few	ASSRQTSGGALDETQY
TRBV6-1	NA	ASSEGSSYERY
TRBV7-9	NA	ASSAPSRDRGPPQETQY
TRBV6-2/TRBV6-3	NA	ASSPGTKLGGYT